A selection of T cell receptor beta chains follows, all from one sample in a study of prognosis after radiotherapy for stage I lung cancer. In TCRdb, the multiplex PCR reads were re-called with MiXCR into one record per CDR3 protein. The sample includes approximately 30,000 distinct CDR3 sequences, 30% to 40% of them seen just once. This material consisted of PBMCs, taken before or after stereotactic body radiation therapy (not recorded which). The source is a donor of 50 years or more with non-small cell lung cancer. CDR3s include the opening cysteine and the closing phenylalanine or tryptophan. Fields, in order: V gene, D gene, J gene, clone size, CDR3 length, CDR3 protein, CDR3 DNA. The D gene is left open where the match is weak. Only some rows state a clone size, as once, few, many or a class for expanded clones.

TRBV7-9,-,TRBJ2-7,-,19,CASSQRGSISLRRSYEQYF,TGTGCCAGCAGCCAACGGGGGAGTATTTCCCTCAGGAGATCCTACGAGCAGTACTTC
TRBV5-4,TRBD2,TRBJ2-7,many,13,CASSLGHSGGRVF,TGTGCCAGCAGCTTGGGTCATAGCGGGGGACGGGTCTTC
TRBV12-3/TRBV12-4,TRBD2,TRBJ2-5,many,19,CASSPVWGEGRALQETQYF,TGTGCCAGCAGCCCAGTTTGGGGGGAGGGGAGGGCCCTCCAAGAGACCCAGTACTTC
TRBV3-1,TRBD1,TRBJ1-4,many,14,CASSLTGGDEKLFF,TGTGCCAGCAGCCTTACAGGGGGCGATGAAAAACTGTTTTTT
TRBV2,-,TRBJ2-5,many,12,CASSWTEETQYF,TGTGCCAGCAGTTGGACGGAAGAGACCCAGTACTTC
TRBV30,TRBD1,TRBJ1-2,many,14,CAWSVSGGAGGYTF,TGTGCCTGGAGTGTATCAGGGGGAGCGGGGGGCTACACCTTC
TRBV4-1,-,TRBJ2-1,many,16,CASSQVRTRSYNEQFF,TGCGCCAGCAGCCAAGTTCGGACCCGTTCATACAATGAGCAGTTCTTC
TRBV6-1,-,TRBJ2-7,few,15,CASSIQDPLWDEQYF,TGTGCCAGCAGCATACAAGATCCCCTCTGGGACGAGCAGTACTTC
TRBV5-1,-,TRBJ1-4,many,15,CASSLAPEVSEKLFF,TGCGCCAGCAGCTTGGCGCCGGAAGTGAGTGAAAAACTGTTTTTT
TRBV5-1,-,TRBJ1-6,-,16,CASSPRRQVQGSPLHF,TGCGCCAGCAGCCCGAGGCGACAGGTCCAGGGTTCACCCCTCCACTTT
TRBV12-3/TRBV12-4,TRBD1,TRBJ1-1,many,15,CASSFFTGENTEAFF,TGTGCCAGCAGTTTTTTTACAGGGGAGAACACTGAAGCTTTCTTT
TRBV6-1,TRBD1,TRBJ2-5,many,12,CASRGQARTQYF,TGTGCCAGCCGTGGACAGGCCCGGACCCAGTACTTC
TRBV5-1,TRBD2,TRBJ2-7,-,16,CASSLAGGSYYYEQYF,TGCGCCAGCAGCTTAGCGGGGGGGAGTTACTACTACGAGCAGTACTTC
TRBV27,-,TRBJ2-7,many,13,CASSLFPKGEQYF,TGTGCCAGCAGTTTATTTCCCAAGGGCGAGCAGTACTTC
TRBV2,TRBD2,TRBJ2-3,-,15,CAGSDRLAPADTQYF,TGTGCCGGCAGTGACCGACTAGCACCAGCAGATACGCAGTATTTT
TRBV9,-,TRBJ1-4,many,14,CASSGTGGREKLFF,TGTGCCAGCAGCGGCACTGGGGGACGTGAAAAACTGTTTTTT
TRBV3-1,TRBD1,TRBJ2-5,few,17,CASSPWGDRAYQETQYF,TGTGCCAGCAGCCCCTGGGGTGACAGGGCGTACCAAGAGACCCAGTACTTC
TRBV5-4,-,TRBJ2-2,-,12,CASSALYGELFF,TGTGCCAGCAGCGCCCTGTATGGGGAGCTGTTTTTT
TRBV20-1,TRBD1,TRBJ2-5,-,14,CSASPGQATLAQYF,TGCAGTGCTAGTCCGGGACAGGCGACCCTCGCCCAGTACTTC
TRBV20-1,-,TRBJ2-7,few,13,CSAQGSAPYEQYF,TGCAGTGCTCAGGGTTCAGCTCCTTACGAGCAGTACTTC